Listed below are T cell receptor beta chains from one sample, sequenced in a study of identical twins. Using its own MiXCR run on the 5' RACE reads, TCRdb lists one record per CDR3 protein. This sample has about 730,000 distinct CDR3 sequences, with 21% found just once. Separately, the same data were catalogued under a study of T cells expressing NK-cell markers.

Specimen: PBMCs. The receptors come from a woman aged 18 to 35 in good health. Both conserved end residues are trimmed from each CDR3. Fields, in order: V gene, J gene, CDR3 protein.

>TRBV20-1|TRBJ2-7
SVGSAGVNEQY
>TRBV27|TRBJ2-2
ASSLVGGHNGELF
>TRBV20-1|TRBJ1-5
SARWTGGFNQPQH
>TRBV6-1|TRBJ2-5
ASKETGRSYRQETQY
>TRBV7-2|TRBJ2-7
ASRRHSYEQY
>TRBV10-2|TRBJ2-1
ASSVVLDNEQF
>TRBV6-5|TRBJ2-1
ASTRGGQQF
>TRBV24-1|TRBJ2-5
ATSDSRGWETQY
>TRBV20-1|TRBJ2-3
SAMYGGGTDTQY
>TRBV18|TRBJ2-1
ASSPRVTYNEQF
>TRBV20-1|TRBJ2-1
SARDLVSYNEQF
>TRBV7-9|TRBJ1-6
ASSLRTGLTLH
>TRBV5-1|TRBJ1-1
ASSLTWTGGTEAF
>TRBV27|TRBJ2-1
ASSKGTSGGATEQF
>TRBV20-1|TRBJ2-7
SAFSGGGTYEQY
>TRBV29-1|TRBJ1-3
SVVGGNPGNTIY
>TRBV20-1|TRBJ1-6
SASGGAGQSPLH
>TRBV5-1|TRBJ2-1
ASSPRPTGNNEQF
>TRBV7-2|TRBJ2-2
ASSLRLADGTGELF
>TRBV9|TRBJ2-1
ASSVDGTSGSLGRGEQF
>TRBV4-1|TRBJ1-2
ASSQTPGPGVNGYT
>TRBV29-1|TRBJ2-5
SVPGPSGETQY
>TRBV20-1|TRBJ2-1
SPLPRVSYNEQF
>TRBV6-1|TRBJ2-7
ASSEEAGGSYEQY
>TRBV3-1|TRBJ2-5
ASSQTGGGETQY
>TRBV12-3/TRBV12-4|TRBJ1-4
ASSPRQGEGEKLF
>TRBV12-3/TRBV12-4|TRBJ1-2
ASPLSPYGGYT
>TRBV20-1|TRBJ1-2
SATFTGGAGYT
>TRBV27|TRBJ2-7
ASRARGRYSYEQY
>TRBV30|TRBJ2-7
ASEDIGGAYEQY
>TRBV11-2|TRBJ2-3
ASSLRGTSGSLTDTQY
>TRBV7-2|TRBJ2-7
ASSATGTLVEQY
>TRBV5-5|TRBJ2-2
ASSLNPGNTGELF
>TRBV12-3/TRBV12-4|TRBJ1-5
ASSLGQGRFQPQH
>TRBV12-3/TRBV12-4|TRBJ1-2
ASSLPEIWGYT
>TRBV12-3/TRBV12-4|TRBJ1-1
ASSRESSEAF
>TRBV20-1|TRBJ1-1
SARINRGHTEAF
>TRBV27|TRBJ2-7
ASSPPLGQGNEQY
>TRBV19|TRBJ2-1
ASSWTGEREQF
>TRBV12-3/TRBV12-4|TRBJ2-2
ASSRNRGGPNTGELF
>TRBV12-3/TRBV12-4|TRBJ1-2
ASSLAYGGYT
>TRBV7-2|TRBJ2-3
ASSLGPSIEYYTQY
>TRBV27|TRBJ1-2
ASSLGRGGNYGFT
>TRBV4-2|TRBJ2-7
ASSQGGVYEQY
>TRBV10-3|TRBJ2-1
AISESTGNNEQF